The next 9 T cell receptor beta chains were all read from a single sample in a study of T-cell reconstitution after alpha-beta-depleted transplantation in children. Construction of the TCRbeta library involved unique molecular identifiers. TCRdb redid the calling of the PCR reads with MiXCR, one entry per CDR3 protein. The sample shows about 160,000 distinct CDR3 sequences, approximately 12% of them seen only once. The sample in question was PBMCs, obtained before TCRalphabeta/CD19-depleted stem cell transplant. The receptors were sampled from a boy aged 2 to 9 with acute myeloid leukemia, due to receive a stem cell transplant.

This clonotype was found many times. The chain recombines TRBV20-1 with TRBJ2-7, with D uncertain. Trimming stripped 0 bases from V and 0 bases from J, with 6 bases between. The CDR3 totals 13 residues. Per germline, CDR1 DFQATT and CDR2 SNEGSKA (reference sequence). CDR3 residues: CSARDWASYEQYF. CDR3 DNA: TGCAGTGCTAGAGATTGGGCCTCCTACGAGCAGTACTTC.

This clonotype was seen many times. DNA of the CDR3: TGTGCCAGCAGCTTACAGCCTAATGAAAAACTGTTTTTT. Translated: CASSLQPNEKLFF. V usage is TRBV7-9 and J usage is TRBJ1-4; D not certain. The germline gives CDR1 SEHNR, CDR2 FQNEAQ (reference sequence). The CDR3 loop spans 13 amino acids. V was clipped by 2 bases and J by 3 bases, with 4 bases between them.

In its sample, this clonotype was seen many times. The chain is built from TRBV20-1 and TRBJ2-5; perhaps TRBD1 as D (5 bases). This CDR3 region has 13 residues. CDR1 and CDR2 (germline): DFQATT, SNEGSKA (reference sequence). CDR3 coding DNA: TGCAGCACAAAAAAGGGGCAGGGAGAGACCCAGTACTTC. Its translation: CSTKKGQGETQYF.

About this clonotype itself: It may be a read error: a sequence one base away is much more abundant. The chain uses TRBV3-1 and TRBJ1-3; no reliable D call. V was trimmed by 4 bases and J by 0 bases, leaving 13 bases between them. The CDR3 runs 16 residues. Germline V gives CDR1 LGHDT, CDR2 YNNKEL (reference sequence). CDR3 bases: TGTGCCAGCAGCCGGTCCGGACGGAGCTCTGGAAACACCATATATTTT. Amino acid sequence: CASSRSGRSSGNTIYF.

With regard to this clonotype: A much larger clone lies a single base off, so this may be a read error. The chain combines TRBV5-5 with TRBJ2-5; TRBD2 matches 9 bases. J lost 1 base, V lost 1 base, and 5 bases had no gene match. The CDR3 is 16 amino acids. Looked up from germline, CDR1 is SGHKS and CDR2 is YYEKEE (reference sequence). The CDR3 loop reads CASSLRLAEPQETQYF. In DNA, the CDR3 is TGTGCCAGCAGCTTGAGACTAGCGGAGCCCCAAGAGACCCAGTACTTC. Variable domain in full (rest from reference TRBV5-5 and TRBJ2-5): DAGVTQSPTHLIKTRGQQVTLRCSPISGHKSVSWYQQVLGQGPQFIFQYYEKEERGRGNFPDRFSARQFPNYSSELNVNALLLGDSALYLCASSLRLAEPQETQYFGPGTRLLVL.

Regarding this clonotype: One base away lies a much larger clone, so this may be a sequencing read error. This chain joins TRBV28 and TRBJ1-2; weak D call: TRBD1 (6 bases). V was trimmed by 4 bases and J by 6 bases, leaving 15 bases between them. The germline CDR1 and CDR2 sequences are MDHEN and SYDVKM. The CDR3 consists of 14 residues. In DNA form, the CDR3 reads TGTGCCAGCAGTTCGTGGACAGAGAGTAATGGCTACACCTTC. Translation: CASSSWTESNGYTF.

This clonotype has a count of ten or more. V and J are TRBV3-1 and TRBJ2-1; D remains unclear. The CDR3 spans 14 residues. Trimming took off 2 bases at V and 15 bases at J, with 20 bases between the two ends. CDR1 and CDR2 from the germline V gene are LGHDT and YNNKEL (reference sequence). The CDR3 is CASSQFGVVGRVFF. The CDR3, as DNA: TGTGCCAGCAGCCAATTCGGTGTGGTGGGAAGAGTGTTCTTC.

This clonotype was seen repeatedly, ten times or more. The chain joins TRBV5-4 to TRBJ2-3; D not certain. Germline V gene sequence: CDR1 SGHNT, CDR2 YYREEE (reference sequence). V was clipped by 0 bases and J by 2 bases, with 7 bases between them. The CDR3 runs to 14 residues. The CDR3 DNA follows: TGTGCCAGCAGCTTGGCTCCCAACACAGATACGCAGTATTTT. It encodes CASSLAPNTDTQYF.

This clonotype was detected ten times or more. The CDR3 region has the DNA TGCGCCAGCAGCCAAGGGCGGTACGAGCAGTACTTC. Translating gives CASSQGRYEQYF. V gene TRBV4-1 combines with J gene TRBJ2-7, with D uncertain. The V end was cut by 1 base, the J end by 4 bases, with 5 bases between. The germline V gene has CDR1 MGHRA and CDR2 YSYEKL. The CDR3 covers 12 residues.